Following are 11 T cell receptor beta chains from one sample sequenced in a study of regulatory T cells in long-lasting Graves disease. Indicated time point: persistent/refractory GD, antithyroid drugs over 5 years with positive TRAb. Preparation of the TCR library used RNA extracted from PBMCs. To make TCR beta libraries, researchers used iRepertoire HTBI primers and Arm-PCR of CDR3 regions. TCRdb reanalysed the multiplex PCR reads using MiXCR and keeps one entry per CDR3 protein. Among roughly 490,000 distinct CDR3 sequences listed, roughly 23% were seen once. This material consisted of peripheral blood mononuclear cells (PBMCs), taken when the disease was refractory, from a patient treated with antithyroid drugs. The receptors were gathered from a female donor with Graves disease.

The chain joins TRBV18 to TRBJ1-1, with D possibly matching TRBD1 (6 bases). Germline-derived CDR1 and CDR2 are KGHSH and LQKENI. CDR3 length: 13 residues. V was clipped by 8 bases and J by 3 bases, with 13 bases between them. The CDR3 DNA reads TGTGCCAGCAGCAGGGGAGAGGACACTGAAGCTTTCTTT. This sequence encodes CASSRGEDTEAFF. Filled out from reference TRBV18 and TRBJ1-1, the complete variable domain reads NAGVMQNPRHLVRRRGQEARLRCSPMKGHSHVYWYRQLPEEGLKFMVYLQKENIIDESGMPKERFSAEFPKEGPSILRIQQVVRGDSAAYFCASSRGEDTEAFFGQGTRLTVV.

The chain couples TRBV5-1 to TRBJ1-3; 7 bases align to TRBD1. V gave up 4 bases and J gave up 4 bases; unmatched junction bases: 17. Germline V lookup: CDR1 SGHRS, CDR2 YFSETQ. This CDR3 contains 18 residues. CDR3 bases: TGCGCCAGCAGCCCCACTGTAATGACAGGGAGTGTCGGAAACACCATATATTTT. Protein sequence: CASSPTVMTGSVGNTIYF.

This clonotype has a count of ten or more. The V and J genes are TRBV7-2 and TRBJ1-2, with D tentatively TRBD1 (6 bases). CDR1 is SGHTA and CDR2 is FQGNSA in the germline V gene. This CDR3 spans 16 amino acids. With 5 bases removed from V and 3 bases from J, the gap between germline ends came to 19 bases. This CDR3 reads CASSRKSGEGDYGYTF. DNA of the CDR3: TGTGCCAGCAGCCGCAAGTCAGGGGAGGGTGACTATGGCTACACCTTC.

This clonotype was counted ten times or more. The CDR3 sequence is CASSPLGQTNTGELFF. The CDR3 DNA follows: TGTGCCAGCAGCCCGCTGGGACAGACGAACACCGGGGAGCTGTTTTTT. The V call is TRBV12-3 or TRBV12-4, the J call TRBJ2-2, with 7 positions matching TRBD1. V shed 6 bases, J shed 0 bases, and the junction held 7 bases outside the gene matches. The length of the CDR3 is 16 residues.

The J gene is TRBJ1-2, the V gene TRBV28; no clear D gene. The V end lost 7 bases, the J end lost 5 bases, and 17 bases lay between the germline ends. The CDR3 covers 14 residues. Germline values: CDR1 MDHEN, CDR2 SYDVKM. In DNA form, the CDR3 reads TGTGCCAGCACCTTGGGGAAGTCCATATATGGCTACACCTTC. Protein sequence: CASTLGKSIYGYTF.

This clonotype has at least ten counts. V is TRBV11-2 and J is TRBJ1-1, with D unclear. Per germline, CDR1 SGHAT and CDR2 FQNNGV. Trimming cost V 5 bases and J 1 base, with 8 bases left between them. This CDR3 is built from 13 residues. This CDR3 reads CASSPWQNTEAFF. The CDR3 DNA sequence: TGTGCCAGCAGCCCCTGGCAGAACACTGAAGCTTTCTTT.

This clonotype was picked up many times. The chain has TRBV20-1 and TRBJ1-5; no clear D gene. This CDR3 contains 13 residues. The V gene lost 3 bases and the J gene lost 4 bases, with 10 bases spanning the gap. Germline assignment: CDR1 DFQATT and CDR2 SNEGSKA (reference sequence). The CDR3 DNA is TGCAGTGCTAGCGTTTCGCTTAATCAGCCCCAGCATTTT. It codes for CSASVSLNQPQHF.

Turning to this clonotype: One end of the junction is discordant with germline, which a read error may explain. The genes are TRBV6-1 and TRBJ2-7; 8 nucleotides match TRBD2. CDR3 size: 14 residues. The V gene's germline CDR1 is MNHNS and CDR2 SASEGT. CDR3 bases: TGTGCTACCGAGAGACTAGCGACCTCCTACGAGCAGCACTTC. This codes for CATERLATSYEQHF.

This clonotype came up a few times. The CDR3 DNA sequence: TGTGCCAGCAGCTTTATCGAGATGAACACTGAAGCTTTCTTT. The encoded protein is CASSFIEMNTEAFF. The V gene is TRBV7-2, the J gene TRBJ1-1; D not certain. V shed 3 bases and J shed 0 bases, with 8 bases lying between them. Per the germline V gene, CDR1 is SGHTA and CDR2 is FQGNSA. This CDR3 is 14 amino acids long.

This rearrangement joins TRBV15 to TRBJ2-3; perhaps D is TRBD1 or TRBD2 (5 bases each). CDR3 length: 14 amino acids. In germline, CDR1 is LNHNV, CDR2 YYDKDF (reference sequence). Trimming left V 1 base short and J 6 bases short, with 11 bases between. CDR3 nucleotides: TGTGCCACCAGCAGAGGAGGGGTTGGCGATACGCAGTATTTT. Its protein product is CATSRGGVGDTQYF. The complete variable domain, with remaining parts taken from reference TRBV15 and TRBJ2-3, reads DAMVIQNPRYQVTQFGKPVTLSCSQTLNHNVMYWYQQKSSQAPKLLFHYYDKDFNNEADTPDNFQSRRPNTSFCFLDIRSPGLGDTAMYLCATSRGGVGDTQYFGPGTRLTVL.

This clonotype showed up many times. As DNA, the CDR3 is TGTGCCAGCAGTTTAGTTCCGGGGCCCTTTGACGAGCAGTACTTC. Protein product: CASSLVPGPFDEQYF. V is TRBV12-3 or TRBV12-4 and J is TRBJ2-7; D assignment may be TRBD1 or TRBD2 (5 bases each). Trimming pared 1 base from V and 5 bases from J, leaving 15 bases between. The CDR3 totals 15 residues.